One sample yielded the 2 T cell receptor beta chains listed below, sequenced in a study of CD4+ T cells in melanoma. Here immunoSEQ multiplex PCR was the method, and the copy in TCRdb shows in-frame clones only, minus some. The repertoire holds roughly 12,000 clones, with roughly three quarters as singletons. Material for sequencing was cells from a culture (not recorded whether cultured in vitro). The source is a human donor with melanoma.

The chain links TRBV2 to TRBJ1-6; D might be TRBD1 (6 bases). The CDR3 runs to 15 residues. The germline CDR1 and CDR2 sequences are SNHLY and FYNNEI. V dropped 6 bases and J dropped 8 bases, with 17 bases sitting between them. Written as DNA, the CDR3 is TGTGCCAGCAGAGGCCTTGCCGGGGGCGATTCACCCCTCCACTTT. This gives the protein CASRGLAGGDSPLHF.

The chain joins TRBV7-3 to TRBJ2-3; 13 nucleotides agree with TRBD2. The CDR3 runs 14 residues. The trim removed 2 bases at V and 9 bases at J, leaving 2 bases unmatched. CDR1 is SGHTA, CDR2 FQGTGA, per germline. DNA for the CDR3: TGTGCCAGCAGCTTAGGACTAGCGGGGGTGACGCAGTATTTT. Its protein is CASSLGLAGVTQYF.